The present TCR beta chain was sequenced within a study of CD8+ T cells in alopecia areata. This CDR3 region has 12 residues. V lost 8 bases and J 6 bases, leaving 13 bases between the germline ends. Germline loops: CDR1 MNHEY, CDR2 SVGAGI. Extraction and reverse transcription of RNA yielded cDNA as the sequencing template. Libraries were prepared by immunoSEQ multiplex PCR; TCRdb keeps only in-frame clonotypes and omits some of them. The repertoire holds some 210,000 clones, around 62% seen once, with 0.45% in the top ten. Sequences were derived from CD4+ T cells sorted from blood, sampled at week 0. The V gene is TRBV6-5, the J gene TRBJ1-2, with D unresolved. This clonotype originated in a human donor with alopecia areata. The CDR3 spells CASGPPVDGYTF. The CDR3 bases are TGTGCCAGCGGCCCCCCGGTAGATGGCTACACCTTC.